The entry below gives a single T cell receptor (beta chain) sequence along with its context. The record originates from a study of CD8+CD57+ T cells in acquired aplastic anemia. Sequencing involved patients with CD8+CD57+ cell expansion previously shown by flow cytometry. The germline V and J ends were trimmed by 4 bases and 7 bases, with 14 bases remaining between them. In germline, CDR1 is SGHVT, CDR2 SQSDAQ. The CDR3 is made up of 15 amino acids. Genomic DNA provided the template from which TCR beta VDJ and CDR3 profiles were obtained. TCRdb reanalysed the reads using MiXCR and keeps one entry per CDR3 protein. The sample holds 250,000 to 300,000 distinct CDR3 sequences, roughly 61% seen once.

The clonotype was recovered from a human donor with aplastic anemia. The chain links TRBV7-4 to TRBJ1-6; D call uncertain. Input material: sorted CD4+, CD8+, or CD8+CD57+ T cells (not recorded which) from PBMCs. The CDR3 nucleotides are TGTGCCAGCAGCTCGTCGGCCCAGAAGAATTCACCCCTCCACTTT. It specifies CASSSSAQKNSPLHF.